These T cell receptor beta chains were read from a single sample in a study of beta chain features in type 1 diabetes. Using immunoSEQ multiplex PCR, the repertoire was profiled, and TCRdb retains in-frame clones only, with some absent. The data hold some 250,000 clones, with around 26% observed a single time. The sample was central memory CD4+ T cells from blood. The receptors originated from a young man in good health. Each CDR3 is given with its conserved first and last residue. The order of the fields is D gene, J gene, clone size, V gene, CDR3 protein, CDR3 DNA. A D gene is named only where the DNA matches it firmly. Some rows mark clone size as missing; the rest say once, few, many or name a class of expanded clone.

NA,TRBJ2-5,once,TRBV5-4,CASTKSQELQETQYF,TGTGCCAGCACCAAATCACAGGAGCTCCAAGAGACCCAGTACTTC
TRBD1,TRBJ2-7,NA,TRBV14,CASSPRGARDRDEQYF,TGTGCCAGCAGCCCCAGGGGGGCCCGGGACAGGGACGAGCAGTACTTC
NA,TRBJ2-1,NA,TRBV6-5,CASSFIAGQGNNEQFF,TGTGCCAGCAGTTTTATAGCGGGACAGGGCAACAATGAGCAGTTCTTC
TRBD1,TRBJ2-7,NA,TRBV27,CASRRQGPTYEQYF,TGTGCCAGCAGGAGACAGGGCCCAACCTACGAGCAGTACTTC
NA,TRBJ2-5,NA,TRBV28,CASSLHGVQETQYF,TGTGCCAGCAGTTTGCACGGGGTTCAAGAGACCCAGTACTTC
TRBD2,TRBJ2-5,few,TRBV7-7,CASSPTLAGRQETQYF,TGTGCCAGCAGCCCTACCCTAGCGGGGCGACAAGAGACCCAGTACTTC
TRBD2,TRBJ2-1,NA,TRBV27,CASSSTSGRGNEQFF,TGTGCCAGCAGTTCAACTAGCGGGCGGGGCAATGAGCAGTTCTTC
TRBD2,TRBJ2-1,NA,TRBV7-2,CASSLTGTSLDEQFF,TGTGCCAGCAGCTTAACTGGGACTAGTTTGGATGAGCAGTTCTTC
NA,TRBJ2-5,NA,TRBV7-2,CASSSSAGYQETQYF,TGTGCCAGCAGCTCCTCGGCGGGTTACCAAGAGACCCAGTACTTC
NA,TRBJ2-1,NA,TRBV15,CATNMRGEQFF,TGTGCCACCAACATGAGAGGCGAGCAGTTCTTC
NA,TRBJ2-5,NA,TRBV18,CASSPAIQETQYF,TGTGCCAGCTCACCGGCAATTCAAGAGACCCAGTACTTC
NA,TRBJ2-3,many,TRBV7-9,CASSIDRITDTQYF,TGTGCCAGCAGCATAGACAGGATCACAGATACGCAGTATTTT
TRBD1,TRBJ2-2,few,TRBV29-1,CSAGAGTANTGELFF,TGCAGCGCCGGGGCCGGGACAGCGAACACCGGGGAGCTGTTTTTT
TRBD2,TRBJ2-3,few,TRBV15,CATSRDRTSGGYREDTQYF,TGTGCCACCAGCAGAGATCGAACTAGCGGCGGGTATAGGGAAGATACGCAGTATTTT